What follows is one TCR beta chain and its context. This clone was seen a single time. Its antigen remains undetermined. No clone much larger than this one lies a single base away; base qualities are absent. To sequence the TCRbeta CDR3 region, genomic DNA was isolated from the sorted cells. The immunoSEQ Assay was used to sequence the TCRbeta CDR3 regions. Here the immuneACCESS table is served through TCRdb, limited to in-frame sequences with V and J called. Missing clones are a known gap in these copies; in checked studies unresolved V genes cover under half, and the rest lacks a known reason. The sample table records 55,000 to 70,000 clones; around 83% of these occur just once. The ten largest clones represent about 5.1% of the sample. This sample is part of a study of OX40 agonist ivuxolimab in advanced cancers. A note on the overall study: Ivuxolimab was an agonistic, fully human IgG2 monoclonal antibody directed against OX40 (CD134), a costimulatory receptor. The point of sequencing TCRbeta in the periphery was to test whether ivuxolimab changed TCR sequence diversity and drove clonal T-cell expansion. Of the roughly 52 patients in dose escalation, 19 had hepatocellular carcinoma, around 15 had melanoma, 9 had renal cell carcinoma and 9 had head and neck cancer. Intravenous ivuxolimab was administered to patients every 2 weeks at six dose levels: 0.01, 0.1, 0.3, 1.5, 3 and 10 mg/kg. The paper describes the monotherapy dose-escalation part (N = 52 patients) of the phase I trial of ivuxolimab. In the dose-escalation cohort, around four fifths of patients were male, and the mean age was approximately 60 years, with a range of roughly 20 to 85. Patients were allowed to have had prior anti-PD-1, anti-PD-L1 or anti-CTLA-4 therapy, and approximately 43% of the dose-escalation patients had previously received checkpoint inhibitors. Partial responses were achieved by three dose-escalation patients, of whom one had hepatocellular carcinoma and two had cutaneous melanoma.

Broader findings and caveats from the paper: After ivuxolimab, expanded clones were on average more numerous among CD8+ T cells than among CD4+ T cells. At doses of 0.1 to 3.0 mg/kg, clonal expansion of both CD4+ and CD8+ blood T cells was observed from baseline to week 6. In partial responders in the 0.1-3.0 mg/kg groups, normalized peripheral clonal expansion was found to be among the lowest, especially among CD8+ T cells. Low levels of normalized T-cell clonal expansion were also seen in some patients who did not respond. The antigen specificity of the peripheral T cells that underwent clonal expansion was not determined.

The CDR3 holds 15 amino acids from the cysteine to the phenylalanine. Of the read, only the CDR3 DNA is kept; its 45 bases are in frame from base 1. CDR1 and CDR2 (MNHEY, SMNVEV) derive from the germline V gene (reference sequence). Here V drops 7 bases and J drops 4 bases, and the junction holds 9 bases not matched to any gene. The trial excluded patients who had a history of autoimmune disease or who were on systemic immunosuppression. In every dose cohort, peripheral blood was drawn for TCR sequencing at baseline, cycle 4 day 1, and cycle 7 day 1. The samples were drawn from a first-in-human, open-label, multicenter phase I dose-escalation trial of ivuxolimab. Adults with locally advanced or metastatic melanoma, renal cell carcinoma, hepatocellular carcinoma or head and neck squamous cell carcinoma were enrolled in the trial. Before TCR sequencing, CD4+ T cells and CD8+ T cells from peripheral blood were sorted into separate populations.

This specimen was CD4+ or CD8+ T cells sorted from blood, taken in a trial of the OX40 agonist ivuxolimab. This TCR derives from an adult with an advanced solid tumor such as melanoma, head and neck, liver or kidney cancer. The chain links TRBV27 with TRBJ2-2; 7 middle bases align to TRBD2. CDR3 region: CASNPREGSTGELFF. The nucleotides read TGTGCCAGCAACCCCAGGGAGGGGAGCACCGGGGAGCTGTTTTTT.